This T cell receptor (beta chain) was observed in a study of T cells after yellow fever vaccination (dated by TCRdb to 2018 to 2020). Study-wide context: Libraries from fractions with low cell numbers were prepared with the SMART-Seq v4 Ultra Low Input RNA kit. Two healthy male donors, one aged 18 to 29 and one aged 30 to 40 years, were included in the cohort. To track T-cell clones before and after primary and booster YFV17D yellow fever vaccination, bulk TCR alpha and beta repertoires were sequenced longitudinally. Bulk PBMC replicates and cell subsets were isolated from blood drawn at multiple timepoints before and after both primary and secondary immunization. Broader findings and caveats from the paper: Because abundant contaminating clonotypes from the bulk population could be contained in FACS-sorted repertoires, computational filtering was required. Because only two donors were included in the study, the extent to which the findings can be generalized is limited. Compared with the primary T-cell response, the secondary T-cell response was faster but weaker, reaching its peak on day 5 rather than on day 15. After the booster, most clones that had expanded after primary vaccination were detected again (around 96% of CD4 and 70% to 90% of CD8), suggesting broad maintenance of memory. A small fraction of clonotypes showed up in both the CD4 and CD8 compartments, probably as a result of convergent recombination.

This clonotype has just a few counts. The antigen this receptor binds is unknown. Base quality data are lacking; no much larger clone is found one base away. Based on the germline V gene (reference sequence), the CDR1 and CDR2 sequences are SGHNT and YYREEE. V is reduced by 0 bases and J by 3 bases, leaving a spacing of 12 bases between them. Measured from the cysteine to the phenylalanine, the CDR3 is 15 residues long. CDR3 DNA is the only sequence kept; it has 45 bases, read in frame from the first base. The sample's treatment or condition label, in plain terms: live attenuated yellow fever vaccine strain. At every blood-draw timepoint, two biological replicates of bulk PBMCs were collected. A standard Ficoll-Paque protocol was used to isolate PBMCs from peripheral blood. TriZol was used to extract RNA from bulk PBMCs, from CD4 and CD8 fractions, and from dextramer-positive and dextramer-negative fractions.

Synthesis of TCR cDNA relied on 5'RACE template switching, a step that introduced a universal primer site along with unique molecular identifiers. cDNA synthesis was primed from both the TCR alpha and TCR beta constant segments. Library amplification involved two PCR steps, and the second step added sample barcodes and sequencing adapters. Sequencing of the libraries was done on either Illumina HiSeq 2500 (2x100 bp) or NovaSeq (2x150 bp). Under the source paper's analysis protocol: Reads were demultiplexed and collapsed into UMI consensus sequences with MIGEC, and V(D)J alignment was performed with MiXCR. Vaccine-responding clonotypes were defined with edgeR using replicate PBMC samples, requiring FDR below 0.01 and a log2 fold change above 5 up to day 15. CD4 or CD8 identity was assigned to each bulk clonotype according to whether the clonotype was present at higher abundance in the sequenced CD4 repertoire or the sequenced CD8 repertoire. TCRdb trimmed the raw reads at Q25, called clones with MiXCR and kept productive beta chains. Entries are consolidated by CDR3 protein sequence, retaining the most common genes and DNA. The V and J calls and clone size are TCRdb's, not the authors'. This sample comprises about 340,000 distinct CDR3 sequences, 8.7% of them detected only once. The ten biggest clones cover about a sixth of the sample.

This material consisted of PBMCs, taken on the day of the first yellow fever vaccination. The sequence derives from a man aged 18 to 30 who received the YFV17D yellow fever vaccine. The chain links TRBV5-4 with TRBJ1-2; TRBD1 could be the D gene, as 5 bases match. The CDR3 amino acid sequence is: CASSLVGGSDYGYTF. The DNA reads as follows: TGTGCCAGCAGCTTGGTGGGGGGTTCGGACTATGGCTACACCTTC.